This TCR beta chain was identified during a study of beta chain features in type 1 diabetes listed by TCRdb under 2018. Looking at the study overall: Mean age, gender distribution, total cell number and subset yield were not different between patients and healthy donors. A total of just under 110,000,000 sorted cells were examined across all samples, and RNA yield correlated strongly with the number of cells per subset. The study compared the TCRB repertoires of sorted circulating CD4+ T cell subsets in recently diagnosed type 1 diabetes patients with those in matched healthy donors. Regulatory and stem cell-like memory subsets were isolated from only 8 patients and about eight healthy donors, whereas naive and central memory subsets came from all 30 or so donors. The paper as a whole reports these results and caveats: In all four CD4+ subsets, TCRB CDR3 length was moderately but significantly shorter in type 1 diabetes patients. Naive, central memory and regulatory TCRB repertoires appeared to be more alike among patients than among healthy donors. Because cDNA was sequenced instead of genomic DNA, activated cells with high expression could be over-represented, although the groups did not differ in activation or CD3 levels. HLA sub-analyses involved small numbers of individuals, so any influence of HLA type on TCRB rearrangement remained unresolved. At VDJ recombination sites, type 1 diabetes patients had fewer insertions and more deleted nucleotides, which implies abnormalities in thymic rearrangement. PCR might favor shorter templates, but patient and control samples were amplified and corrected together, so any skew would affect both groups equally.

About this clone itself: The target of this receptor is not known. No base-level quality is on record; no much larger clone is a single base apart.

Including cysteine and phenylalanine, the CDR3 has 14 amino acids. Only the CDR3 DNA stays, 42 bases, in frame from base 1. Per the germline V gene, SNHLY is the CDR1 and FYNNEI is the CDR2. V was cut back by 7 bases and J by 4 bases, leaving a gap of 16 bases between them. All of the isolated RNA was reverse transcribed with the High Capacity cDNA Reverse Transcription Kit, so expressed TCRB transcripts were sequenced. Naive, central memory and regulatory T cell samples underwent deep immunoSEQ sequencing, averaging around 3.6 million total reads per sample. Sorted cells were lysed in RLT buffer, and RNA was extracted using DNase-treated RNeasy Micro or Mini kits according to cell number. Each cell subset was processed on its own to prevent cross-contamination, while patient and healthy donor samples were processed together. The immunoSEQ multiplex PCR was used to amplify TCRB sequences from cDNA, generating 87-bp fragments that spanned the CDR3 region. Sequencing of the amplicons was performed on the Illumina HiSeq platform. Regarding the original processing steps: Synthetic template baselines were used to correct PCR bias computationally, reads within Hamming distance 2 were collapsed, and singletons that could not be merged were discarded. Reads were aligned against IMGT so that V, D and J genes, CDR3 length and insertions or deletions at six rearrangement sites could be assigned. Within each subset, clonotype counts were normalized to the number of sorted cells before true diversity and Gini coefficients were calculated with the tcR R package. The overlap coefficient, calculated on TCRB nucleotide sequences, was used to quantify repertoire sharing. As a proxy for the pre-selection repertoire, out-of-frame TCRB sequences from naive cells were analyzed. Not all clones reach the TCRdb copy of this immuneACCESS table, which keeps in-frame sequences only. Checked studies attribute under half of the gap to unresolved V genes and leave the rest unexplained. V, J and clone size reflect that table, while D and trimming were determined from the DNA. The sample data list hundreds of thousands of clones, and 15% to 17% of these were observed just once. The ten largest clones add up to approximately 0.099% of the sample.

Each donor gave one peripheral blood draw, approximately 110 mL on average, collected into heparinised tubes. Using a panel that included CD45RO, CCR7, CD25, CD127, CD95 and CD27, naive, central memory, regulatory and stem cell-like memory CD4+ T cells were sorted on a BD FACSAria II. A purity above 98% was achieved for all sorted populations. Right away, PBMCs were isolated by Lymphoprep density gradient centrifugation and were stained directly, with no culture step. To minimize batch effects, samples were stained and sorted in pairs, one healthy donor with one patient per experiment. Rearrangement joined TRBV2 to TRBJ1-1; the D region possibly corresponds to TRBD1 (6 bases align). This receptor was taken from a man aged 18 to 30 in good health. Sequenced input: naive CD4+ T cells from blood. The sample's cell subset or site, from its label and the paper: true naive CD4+ T cells. The DNA is as follows: TGTGCCAGCAATCCAAACAGGGATGGCACTGAAGCTTTCTTT. Its translation reads: CASNPNRDGTEAFF.